A selection of T cell receptor beta chains follows, all from one sample in a study of blood T cell repertoires in COVID-19. Repertoires were generated with immunoSEQ multiplex PCR, while TCRdb's copy carries only in-frame clones and drops some. Among approximately 120,000 clones listed, around 78% were seen once. The specimen was peripheral blood. Receptors originate from a woman aged 55-69 years with acute or convalescent COVID-19. CDR3s include the opening cysteine and the closing phenylalanine or tryptophan. Each record gives: V gene, J gene, D gene, clone size, CDR3 DNA, CDR3 protein. D genes are given only for firm matches. Clone sizes are given selectively: once, few, many, or a class where the clone is expanded.

>TRBV28|TRBJ2-3|NA|NA
TGTGCCAGCAATCAGTTGGCGCTTACAGGGGAGGAATCCTATTTT
CASNQLALTGEESYF
>TRBV4-2|TRBJ2-1|TRBD1|NA
TGTGCCAGCAGCCAAGAAGGTCCAGGACAGGGGTTGAATGAGCAGTTCTTC
CASSQEGPGQGLNEQFF
>TRBV6-5|TRBJ2-1|NA|NA
TGTGCCAGCAGATGGGACACCAGATACAATGAGCAGTTCTTC
CASRWDTRYNEQFF
>TRBV19|TRBJ1-2|NA|NA
TGTGCCAGTAGTATAGGGGAGAACAGGGCCCCCGGCGGCTACACCTTC
CASSIGENRAPGGYTF
>TRBV4-3|TRBJ2-2|TRBD2|once
TGCGCCAGCAGCCAAGATGGGAGGGTCGGCGGGGAGCTGTTTTTT
CASSQDGRVGGELFF
>TRBV24-1|TRBJ2-5|TRBD2|once
TGTGCCACCAGTCGGACTAGTGGAGAGACCCAGTACTTC
CATSRTSGETQYF
>TRBV27|TRBJ1-5|NA|NA
TGTGCCAGCACCGGGGAGGGTGAGTTCGGCCAGCCCCAGCATTTT
CASTGEGEFGQPQHF
>TRBV2|TRBJ2-5|NA|NA
TGTGCCAGCAGTGGTCGGTCCTCCCAAGAGACCCAGTACTTC
CASSGRSSQETQYF
>TRBV10-3|TRBJ2-5|NA|once
TGTGCCATCACTGGCAGGGCTGAGACCCAGTACTTC
CAITGRAETQYF
>TRBV6-5|TRBJ1-1|NA|NA
TGTGCCAGCAGTCCCTTAGGGCGCGGACTGGCTTTCTTT
CASSPLGRGLAFF
>TRBV4-3|TRBJ2-3|NA|NA
TGCGCCAGCAGCCAAGAGGGCATTAACACAGATACGCAGTATTTT
CASSQEGINTDTQYF
>TRBV6-1|TRBJ2-3|TRBD2|NA
TGTGCCAGCAGTGAAGCCCGGCTAGCGGGGATCGCAGATACGCAGTATTTT
CASSEARLAGIADTQYF
>TRBV9|TRBJ1-4|TRBD1|once
TGTGCCAGCAGCGACCGGACAGGGTGGGGTGAAAAACTGTTTTTT
CASSDRTGWGEKLFF
>TRBV11-2|TRBJ1-3|NA|NA
TGTGCCAGCAGACCCGACTTATCTGGAAACACCATATATTTT
CASRPDLSGNTIYF
>TRBV3-1/TRBV3-2|TRBJ1-3|NA|NA
TGTGCCAGCAGCCAGACAGGTTTAGGAAACACCATATATTTT
CASSQTGLGNTIYF
>TRBV27|TRBJ2-1|NA|NA
TGTGCCAGCAGCTTTGGGGGCGGCTACAATGAGCAGTTCTTC
CASSFGGGYNEQFF
>TRBV5-4|TRBJ2-1|TRBD1|NA
TGTGCCAGCAGCCGGACAGGGAGGAATGAGCAGTTCTTC
CASSRTGRNEQFF
>TRBV5-1|TRBJ1-1|TRBD1|NA
TGCGCCAGCAGCTCTAGACCGGGACAGATCTCTGAAGCTTTCTTT
CASSSRPGQISEAFF
>TRBV9|TRBJ1-2|TRBD1|NA
TGTGCCAGCAGCACGGACAGGGGGCGTATCGATGGCTACACCTTC
CASSTDRGRIDGYTF
>TRBV6-5|TRBJ1-6|NA|NA
TGTGCCAGCAGACCCCACGGGGGGGTGAAATCACCCCTCCACTTT
CASRPHGGVKSPLHF
>TRBV9|TRBJ1-1|NA|NA
TGTGCCAGCAGCGCCGAGGTGGGGGCAGGTGGGACTGAAGCTTTCTTT
CASSAEVGAGGTEAFF
>TRBV14|TRBJ2-4|NA|NA
TGTGCCAGCAGTCAGGGGCGGTACATTCAGTACTTC
CASSQGRYIQYF
>TRBV29-1|TRBJ2-5|NA|NA
TGCAGCGCATCAGGGGGGCAAGAGACCCAGTACTTC
CSASGGQETQYF
>TRBV28|TRBJ1-4|NA|NA
TGTGCCAGCAGTTTATGGCACGGGAAGAATGAAAAACTGTTTTTT
CASSLWHGKNEKLFF
>TRBV30|TRBJ1-1|NA|NA
TGTGCCTGGAGCGGGGGGCAGATGAACACTGAAGCTTTCTTT
CAWSGGQMNTEAFF
>TRBV4-3|TRBJ1-5|TRBD1|NA
TGCGCCAGCAGCCAAGACAAGGGGGCTCAGCCCCAGCATTTT
CASSQDKGAQPQHF
>TRBV18|TRBJ2-3|NA|NA
TGTGCCAGCTCACCAAGGCGGGGAGACGCTGATACGCAATATTTT
CASSPRRGDADTQYF
>TRBV18|TRBJ2-5|NA|NA
TGTGCCAGCTCACCAGGCTCCCAAGAGACCCAGTACTTC
CASSPGSQETQYF
>TRBV19|TRBJ1-2|NA|NA
TGTGCCAGTAGTTTTGCCGGGACACCCTCCTATGGCTACACCTTC
CASSFAGTPSYGYTF
>TRBV5-5|TRBJ2-1|NA|few
TGTGCCAGCAGCCCCCGGCAGGGGAACAATGAGCAGTTCTTC
CASSPRQGNNEQFF